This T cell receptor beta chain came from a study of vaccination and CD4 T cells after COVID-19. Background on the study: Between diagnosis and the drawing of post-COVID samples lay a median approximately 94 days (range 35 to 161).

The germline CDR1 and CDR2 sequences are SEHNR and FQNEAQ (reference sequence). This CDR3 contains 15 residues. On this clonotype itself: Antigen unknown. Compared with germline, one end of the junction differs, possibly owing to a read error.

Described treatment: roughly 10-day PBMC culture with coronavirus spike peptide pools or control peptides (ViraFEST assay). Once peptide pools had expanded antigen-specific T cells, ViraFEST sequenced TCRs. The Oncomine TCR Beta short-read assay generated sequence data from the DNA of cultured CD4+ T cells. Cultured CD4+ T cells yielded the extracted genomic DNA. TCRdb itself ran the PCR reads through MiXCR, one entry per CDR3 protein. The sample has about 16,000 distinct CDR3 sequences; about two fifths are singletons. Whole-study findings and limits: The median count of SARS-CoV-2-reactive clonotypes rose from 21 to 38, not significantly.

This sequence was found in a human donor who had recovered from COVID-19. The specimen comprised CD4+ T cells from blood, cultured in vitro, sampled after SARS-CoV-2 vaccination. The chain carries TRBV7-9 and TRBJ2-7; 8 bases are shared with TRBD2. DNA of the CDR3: TGCGCCAGCAGCTTATGGAATAGCGGGATCTACGAGCAGTACTTC. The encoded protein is CASSLWNSGIYEQYF.